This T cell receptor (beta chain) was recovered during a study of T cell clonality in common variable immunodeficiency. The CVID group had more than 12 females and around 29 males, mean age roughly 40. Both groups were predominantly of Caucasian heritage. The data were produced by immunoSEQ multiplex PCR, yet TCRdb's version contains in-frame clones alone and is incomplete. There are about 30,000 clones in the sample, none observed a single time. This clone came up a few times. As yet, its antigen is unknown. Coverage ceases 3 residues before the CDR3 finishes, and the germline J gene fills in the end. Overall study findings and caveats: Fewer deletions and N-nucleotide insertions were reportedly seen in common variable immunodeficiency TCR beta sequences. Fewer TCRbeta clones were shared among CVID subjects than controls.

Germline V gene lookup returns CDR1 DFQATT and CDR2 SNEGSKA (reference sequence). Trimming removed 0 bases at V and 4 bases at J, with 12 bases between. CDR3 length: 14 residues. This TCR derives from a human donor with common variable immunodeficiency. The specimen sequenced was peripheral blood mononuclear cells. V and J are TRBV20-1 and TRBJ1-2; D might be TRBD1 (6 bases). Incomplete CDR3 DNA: TGCAGTGCTAGAGAAAATACAGGGTTCTATGGC. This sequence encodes CSARENTGFYG. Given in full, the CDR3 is CSARENTGFYGYTF.